This entry is about one T cell receptor (beta chain). Its antigen is currently unknown. Germline V gene data show CDR1 as DFQATT and CDR2 as SNEGSKA (reference sequence). The CDR3 sequence is 12 residues long. V was clipped by 2 bases and J by 6 bases, with 8 bases between them. Together with a sample-barcoded 5' primer, a J-beta primer mix was included in a second PCR lasting about 7 to 11 cycles. MiXCR, applied by TCRdb to the 5' RACE reads, yields one record per CDR3 protein. The table has 1.5 million to 2 million distinct CDR3 sequences, about 49% seen once. This record comes from a study of blood T cells in healthy people across ages. Study results and caveats: The lack of PBMC sorting stopped any conclusive naive versus antigen-experienced comparison. TCR beta diversity, measured per million T cells, fell in a roughly linear way with age.

Each sample provided at least 5 micrograms of extracted total RNA. The sample consisted of blood. This chain connects TRBV20-1 to TRBJ2-1; D ambiguous. This clonotype was obtained from a middle-aged woman in good health. The CDR3 DNA reads TGCAGTGCTAGACAGGAATGCAATGAGCAGTTCTTC. This gives the protein CSARQECNEQFF.